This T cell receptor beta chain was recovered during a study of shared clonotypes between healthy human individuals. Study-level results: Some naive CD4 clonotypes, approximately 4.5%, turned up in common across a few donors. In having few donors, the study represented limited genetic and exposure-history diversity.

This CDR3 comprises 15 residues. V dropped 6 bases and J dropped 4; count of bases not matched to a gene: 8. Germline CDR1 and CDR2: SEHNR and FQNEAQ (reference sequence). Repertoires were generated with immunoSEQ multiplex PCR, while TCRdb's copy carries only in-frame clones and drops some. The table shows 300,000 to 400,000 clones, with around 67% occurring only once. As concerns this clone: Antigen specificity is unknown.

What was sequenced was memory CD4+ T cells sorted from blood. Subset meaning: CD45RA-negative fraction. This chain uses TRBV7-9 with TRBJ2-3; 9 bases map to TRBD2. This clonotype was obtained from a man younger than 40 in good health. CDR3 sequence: CASSEIAGVADTQYF. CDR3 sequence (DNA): TGTGCCAGCAGTGAAATAGCGGGAGTGGCAGATACGCAGTATTTT.